One and the same sample provided the 20 T cell receptor beta chains below, sequenced in a study of T cell responses to AZD1222 COVID-19 vaccine. The protocol was immunoSEQ multiplex PCR, while the TCRdb copy is restricted to in-frame clones and leaves out a portion. The sample includes 200,000 or so clones, almost 95% seen only once; the top ten take over 7.5%. Sample: peripheral blood, taken on day 0 of AZD1222 vaccination. These receptors came from an adult in good health.

The chain couples TRBV28 to TRBJ2-1; TRBD1 agrees at 7 bases. The length of the CDR3 is 15 residues. Germline assignment: CDR1 MDHEN and CDR2 SYDVKM. The ends lost 4 bases at V and 2 bases at J; junction bases unmatched: 5. The CDR3: CASSSGTVTYNEQFF. The CDR3 DNA reads as TGTGCCAGCAGTTCCGGGACAGTGACCTACAATGAGCAGTTCTTC. The complete variable domain, with remaining parts taken from reference TRBV28 and TRBJ2-1, reads DVKVTQSSRYLVKRTGEKVFLECVQDMDHENMFWYRQDPGLGLRLIYFSYDVKMKEKGDIPEGYSVSREKKERFSLILESASTNQTSMYLCASSSGTVTYNEQFFGPGTRLTVL.

The genes are TRBV24-1 and TRBJ2-2; 12 bases are a match to TRBD1. Germline CDR1 reads KGHDR; CDR2 reads SFDVKD. Trimming took 10 bases from V and 3 from J; bases not matched to a gene: 5. CDR3 length equals 15 residues. The CDR3 loop is CATGDRGRDTGELFF. CDR3 bases: TGTGCCACTGGGGACAGGGGGCGGGACACCGGGGAGCTGTTTTTT.

The V gene is TRBV2, the J gene TRBJ2-2, with D perhaps matching TRBD2 (6 bases). Trimming removed 1 base from V and 0 bases from J, with 6 bases in between. CDR1 is SNHLY and CDR2 is FYNNEI in the germline V gene. CDR3 length: 15 amino acids. The CDR3 protein is CASSEGGANTGELFF. In nucleotides, the CDR3 is TGTGCCAGCAGTGAAGGCGGGGCGAACACCGGGGAGCTGTTTTTT.

Only one count was recorded for this clone. The J gene is TRBJ1-5, the V gene TRBV10-3, with D uncertain. Between the trimmed V and J ends, which lost 0 bases and 8 bases, there was a span of 8 bases. This CDR3 spans 13 amino acids. Germline V lookup: CDR1 ENHRY, CDR2 SYGVKD. CDR3 loop: CAISESLAEPQHF. The CDR3 nucleotides read TGTGCCATCAGTGAGTCCCTTGCTGAGCCCCAGCATTTT.

This chain uses TRBV24-1 with TRBJ2-1; D may match TRBD1 or TRBD2 (7 bases each). There are 13 residues in the CDR3. Germline V CDR1 and CDR2: KGHDR, SFDVKD. Trimming took off 8 bases at V and 2 bases at J, with 9 bases between the two ends. In DNA, the CDR3 is TGTGCCACCACAGGGGGGGCCTACAATGAGCAGTTCTTC. Translating gives CATTGGAYNEQFF.

This clone was counted a few times. The V call is TRBV9, the J call TRBJ2-2; TRBD1 matches at 7 bases. The germline gives CDR1 SGDLS, CDR2 YYNGEE. The CDR3 consists of 16 residues. Trimming took 0 bases from V and 3 from J; bases not matched to a gene: 5. This CDR3 reads CASSVGSGGYTGELFF. In DNA, the CDR3 is TGTGCCAGCAGCGTAGGGTCAGGGGGTTACACCGGGGAGCTGTTTTTT.

This rearrangement joins TRBV29-1 to TRBJ1-1, with D hard to call. CDR3 length: 11 amino acids. V gave up 6 bases and J gave up 7 bases, with 12 bases separating them. Germline V gene data show CDR1 as SQVTM and CDR2 as ANQGSEA. DNA for the CDR3: TGCAGCGTCGCTACGCCTGATGAAGCTTTCTTT. This translates into CSVATPDEAFF.

This sequence joins TRBV4-1 and TRBJ2-6, with D possibly TRBD2 on 6 matching bases. CDR1 is MGHRA and CDR2 is YSYEKL in the germline V gene. The CDR3 consists of 19 residues. V lost 0 bases and J lost 0, with 15 bases in between. The CDR3 DNA reads TGCGCCAGCAGCCAAGATCGGGTCGGGAGCACCTCTGGGGCCAACGTCCTGACTTTC. Residues: CASSQDRVGSTSGANVLTF.

DNA for the CDR3: TGTGCCAGCAGCCCGAGACTCCCCCCAGATACGCAGTATTTT. It encodes CASSPRLPPDTQYF. The chain is built from TRBV7-2 and TRBJ2-3; D is unclear. The CDR3 is 14 amino acids. Germline V gives CDR1 SGHTA, CDR2 FQGNSA. Between the trimmed V and J ends, which lost 5 bases and 4 bases, there was a span of 13 bases.

V gene TRBV27 combines with J gene TRBJ2-1, with D perhaps assigned TRBD1 or TRBD2 (7 bases each). The CDR3 covers 16 residues. V lost 5 bases, J lost 3 bases, and 17 bases lay in between. Germline CDR1 and CDR2: MNHEY and SMNVEV (reference sequence). The CDR3 here is CASSPTRGGGYNEQFF. In DNA, the CDR3 is TGTGCCAGCAGTCCCACCAGGGGGGGAGGCTACAATGAGCAGTTCTTC.

V and J are TRBV5-4 and TRBJ2-3; TRBD2 agrees at 15 bases. V lost 4 bases and J lost 2; bases outside the gene matches: 5. CDR1 and CDR2 (germline): SGHNT, YYREEE (reference sequence). The CDR3 loop spans 17 amino acids. Here the CDR3 reads CASSPGTSGRNTDTQYF. CDR3 nucleotide sequence: TGTGCCAGCAGCCCAGGGACTAGCGGGAGGAACACAGATACGCAGTATTTT.

The chain uses TRBV5-4 and TRBJ2-3, with 8 bases identical to TRBD2. Trimming at V came to 3 bases and at J to 1 base, leaving 7 bases not matched to a gene. Germline-derived CDR1 and CDR2 are SGHNT and YYREEE (reference sequence). This CDR3 is built from 16 residues. In DNA, the CDR3 is TGTGCCAGCAGCTCAAAGACTAGCGTGGGCACAGATACGCAGTATTTT. Encoded protein: CASSSKTSVGTDTQYF.

This clone was observed a handful of times. The V call is TRBV29-1, the J call TRBJ2-3; the D gene is possibly TRBD1 (5 bases). Germline V gene sequence: CDR1 SQVTM, CDR2 ANQGSEA. Deletions cut 4 bases from V and 4 bases from J, with 9 bases between. The CDR3 consists of 12 residues. Here the CDR3 reads CSVGQFPDTQYF. The CDR3 DNA reads TGCAGCGTTGGACAGTTCCCAGATACGCAGTATTTT.

The genes are TRBV24-1 and TRBJ1-2; the match to TRBD1 covers 9 bases. V trimming: 4 bases; J trimming: 2 bases; junction bases outside the gene matches: 1. The CDR3 runs to 14 residues. Looked up from germline, CDR1 is KGHDR and CDR2 is SFDVKD. DNA for the CDR3: TGTGCCACCAGTGAGGGACAGGGAAACTATGGCTACACCTTC. Its protein product is CATSEGQGNYGYTF.

This clone occurred once. This rearrangement joins TRBV29-1 to TRBJ2-3; 8 bases are a match to TRBD1. The CDR3 loop spans 14 amino acids. V lost 3 bases to trimming and J lost 2 bases; unmatched junction nucleotides: 4. Germline CDR1 and CDR2: SQVTM and ANQGSEA. The CDR3 sequence is CSVERTGHTDTQYF. CDR3 DNA: TGCAGCGTTGAGAGGACAGGGCACACAGATACGCAGTATTTT.

This chain connects TRBV7-9 to TRBJ1-5; 8 bases map to TRBD1. CDR3 length: 17 residues. V was pared by 5 bases and J by 0 bases, with 9 bases of the junction left unmatched. CDR1 and CDR2 from the germline V gene are SEHNR and FQNEAQ (reference sequence). The chain's CDR3 is CASSRSDRAYSNQPQHF. The CDR3 bases are TGTGCCAGCAGCCGATCGGACAGGGCCTATAGCAATCAGCCCCAGCATTTT.

The J gene is TRBJ1-1, the V gene TRBV7-2; 7 nucleotides agree with TRBD1. The J segment lost 10 bases and the V segment lost 2 bases, leaving 7 bases of the junction unmatched. This CDR3 contains 13 residues. Germline values: CDR1 SGHTA, CDR2 FQGNSA. The CDR3 loop reads CASSLLRGLGAFF. The CDR3 DNA is TGTGCCAGCAGCTTATTAAGGGGGCTGGGAGCTTTCTTT.

V and J are TRBV6-5 and TRBJ2-7, with D possibly called TRBD1 or TRBD2 (5 bases each). Between the trimmed V and J ends, which lost 6 bases and 0 bases, there was a span of 9 bases. The length of the CDR3 is 13 residues. Germline assignment: CDR1 MNHEY and CDR2 SVGAGI. In DNA, the CDR3 is TGTGCCAGCAGCTCCGGGACCTCCTACGAGCAGTACTTC. Translated: CASSSGTSYEQYF.

In DNA, the CDR3 is TGTGCCAGCAGTTACCGAATCCCGGGACAGAGCAATGAGCAGTTCTTC. Protein sequence: CASSYRIPGQSNEQFF. The V call is TRBV6-2 or TRBV6-3, the J call TRBJ2-1; 7 positions match TRBD1. Germline CDR1 reads MNHEY; CDR2 reads SVGEGT. This CDR3 region has 16 residues. Trimming cost V 2 bases and J 6 bases; bases outside gene matches: 10.

The rearrangement joins TRBV24-1 to TRBJ2-1; D remains unclear. CDR3 length equals 14 residues. V was trimmed by 1 base and J by 6 bases, leaving 9 bases between them. The germline CDR1 and CDR2 sequences are KGHDR and SFDVKD. CDR3 coding DNA: TGTGCCACCAGTGATTTTAGGCAGACCAATGAGCAGTTCTTC. As protein: CATSDFRQTNEQFF.